These T cell receptor beta chains were read from a single sample in a study of blood T cells in healthy people across ages. TCRdb recomputed calls from the 5' RACE reads with MiXCR, one row per CDR3 protein. The sample has 650,000 to 1,000,000 distinct CDR3 sequences, about 34% seen once. Sequences were obtained from blood. Source of these receptors: a man aged 18-30 years in good health. Both conserved end residues are part of each CDR3. The D gene is left open where the match is weak. Not all rows give a size; the values are once, few, many and, for expanded clones, a class.

CDR3 protein,CDR3 DNA,clone size,J gene,V gene,D gene
CASSEGSGAFSGANVLTF,TGTGCCAGCAGTGAAGGAAGCGGGGCCTTCTCTGGGGCCAACGTCCTGACTTTC,many,TRBJ2-6,TRBV6-1,TRBD2
CASSATGTGKLTEAFF,TGTGCCAGCAGTGCAACGGGGACAGGGAAACTCACTGAAGCTTTCTTT,few,TRBJ1-1,TRBV12-3/TRBV12-4,TRBD1
CASTPGTGGANEKLFF,TGTGCCAGCACCCCCGGGACAGGGGGTGCTAATGAAAAACTGTTTTTT,.,TRBJ1-4,TRBV18,TRBD1
CASSSGRSSYNEQYF,TGTGCCAGCAGCTCCGGACGGAGCTCCTACAATGAGCAGTACTTC,.,TRBJ2-7,TRBV7-9,.
CASSFQGDGYTF,TGTGCCAGCAGTTTTCAGGGCGACGGCTACACCTTC,.,TRBJ1-2,TRBV27,.
CSARDGYQETQYF,TGCAGTGCTAGAGACGGGTACCAAGAGACCCAGTACTTC,many,TRBJ2-5,TRBV20-1,.
CASSPRGAGITDTQYF,TGTGCCAGCAGCCCCAGGGGAGCGGGGATCACAGATACGCAGTATTTT,few,TRBJ2-3,TRBV7-9,.
CASSLALTSGNEQFF,TGTGCCAGCAGTTTAGCGCTAACTAGTGGGAATGAGCAGTTCTTC,.,TRBJ2-1,TRBV12-3/TRBV12-4,.
CASSKQGTNTEAFF,TGTGCCAGTAGTAAACAGGGCACGAACACTGAAGCTTTCTTT,.,TRBJ1-1,TRBV19,.
CSASGVSGMDEQFF,TGCAGTGCTAGCGGAGTCTCTGGTATGGATGAGCAGTTCTTC,many,TRBJ2-1,TRBV20-1,.
CASSYSSQISYNEQFF,TGTGCCAGCAGTTACTCCTCCCAAATCTCCTACAATGAGCAGTTCTTC,few,TRBJ2-1,TRBV6-2/TRBV6-3,.
CASSILGEQYF,TGTGCCAGCAGTATCCTCGGTGAGCAGTACTTC,.,TRBJ2-5,TRBV12-3/TRBV12-4,.
CASSQGQGGANVLTF,TGTGCCAGCAGCCAAGGACAGGGTGGGGCCAACGTCCTGACTTTC,many,TRBJ2-6,TRBV3-1,TRBD1
CASSLMATGAGELFF,TGTGCCAGCAGCTTAATGGCGACAGGGGCCGGGGAGCTGTTTTTT,.,TRBJ2-2,TRBV7-3,TRBD1
CSARNRNTGELFF,TGCAGTGCTAGGAACAGGAACACCGGGGAGCTGTTTTTT,few,TRBJ2-2,TRBV20-1,.
CASSEGVRMRVNSYEQYF,TGTGCCAGCAGTGAAGGAGTAAGGATGAGGGTAAACTCCTACGAGCAGTACTTC,.,TRBJ2-7,TRBV6-1,.
CASSLATGRVSDEQYF,TGTGCCAGCAGTTTAGCTACGGGTCGGGTATCCGATGAGCAGTACTTC,few,TRBJ2-7,TRBV12-3/TRBV12-4,.
CASISRTGRGYGYTF,TGTGCCAGCATTTCCCGGACAGGAAGGGGCTATGGCTACACCTTC,.,TRBJ1-2,TRBV6-6,TRBD1
CASSPAGLAGGSTDTQYF,TGTGCCAGCAGTCCTGCTGGACTAGCGGGGGGCAGCACAGATACGCAGTATTTT,many,TRBJ2-3,TRBV6-1,TRBD2
CNASRTGRNEQFF,TGCAATGCTTCACGGACAGGGAGAAATGAGCAGTTCTTC,.,TRBJ2-1,TRBV20-1,TRBD1
CASRPNHAGRASYEQYF,TGTGCCAGCAGACCAAACCACGCAGGACGGGCCTCCTACGAGCAGTACTTC,many,TRBJ2-7,TRBV25-1,.
CASSAGDTPNTEAFF,TGCGCCAGCAGCGCGGGGGACACCCCCAACACTGAAGCTTTCTTT,.,TRBJ1-1,TRBV5-1,.
CASRYGGNTEAFF,TGTGCCAGCAGGTACGGGGGAAACACTGAAGCTTTCTTT,few,TRBJ1-1,TRBV25-1,.
CASSPGRGATEAFF,TGCGCCAGCAGCCCCGGGAGGGGGGCCACTGAAGCTTTCTTT,.,TRBJ1-1,TRBV5-1,.
CASTRIQENTEAFF,TGTGCCAGCACAAGGATTCAAGAGAACACTGAAGCTTTCTTT,few,TRBJ1-1,TRBV9,.
CASSQQLAGVVNEQFF,TGTGCCAGCAGCCAACAACTAGCGGGAGTTGTCAATGAGCAGTTCTTC,.,TRBJ2-1,TRBV14,TRBD2
CASSHPPGTSGVYEQYF,TGTGCCAGCAGCCATCCTCCCGGGACTAGCGGGGTCTACGAGCAGTACTTC,.,TRBJ2-7,TRBV4-2,TRBD2
CASSYPRTGSYNEQFF,TGTGCCAGCAGCTATCCACGGACAGGCTCCTACAATGAGCAGTTCTTC,many,TRBJ2-1,TRBV7-9,TRBD1
CASSLVSDGVVNTEAFF,TGTGCCAGCAGCTTAGTTTCCGACGGGGTAGTGAACACTGAAGCTTTCTTT,.,TRBJ1-1,TRBV7-2,.
CSAQRGHTDTQYF,TGCAGTGCGCAGCGGGGTCACACAGATACGCAGTATTTT,.,TRBJ2-3,TRBV20-1,TRBD2
CASSVAGGGKNIQYF,TGTGCCAGCAGTGTAGCGGGAGGGGGCAAAAACATTCAGTACTTC,.,TRBJ2-4,TRBV25-1,TRBD2